One sample yielded the 20 T cell receptor beta chains listed below, sequenced in a study of blood T cells in healthy people across ages. It was with a sample-barcoded 5' primer and a J-beta primer mix that a second PCR of about 6 to 12 cycles was run. TCRdb independently ran MiXCR on the 5' RACE reads; one entry per CDR3 protein. The sample gives approximately 900,000 distinct CDR3 sequences, 25% to 35% of which show up once; roughly a tenth is in the top ten. The sample was also reused in another study, on T cells of mothers and their children.

Sequencing was done on a sample of blood. Receptors originate from a woman aged 40 to 50 in good health.

J is TRBJ1-2 and V is TRBV16, with unresolved D. Trimming cost V 0 bases and J 7 bases, with 9 bases left between them. Per the germline V gene, CDR1 is KGHSY and CDR2 is FQNENV. CDR3 size: 13 residues. For the CDR3, the DNA is TGTGCCAGCAGCCAATCGGTAACCACTGGCTACACCTTC. This codes for CASSQSVTTGYTF.

The sample holds many counts of this clonotype. This chain links TRBV9 with TRBJ2-5, with D maybe TRBD1 (5 bases). Per germline, CDR1 SGDLS and CDR2 YYNGEE. This CDR3 has 15 residues. Trimming removed 4 bases from V and 3 bases from J, with 16 bases in between. CDR3 in DNA: TGTGCCAGCAGCTCGGACACCACCCCCAAAGAGACCCAGTACTTC. Amino acids: CASSSDTTPKETQYF.

CDR3 coding DNA: TGCAGCGTTGAAGTTGGGCAGGGGGCGAACTATGGCTACACCTTC. Its protein is CSVEVGQGANYGYTF. The chain is built from TRBV29-1 and TRBJ1-2, with 8 bases that match TRBD1. Looked up from germline, CDR1 is SQVTM and CDR2 is ANQGSEA. The CDR3 covers 15 residues. Losses at the gene ends were 1 base for V and 2 bases for J; bases not matched to a gene: 6.

This chain joins TRBV7-9 and TRBJ1-1; maybe TRBD1 (6 bases). Per germline, CDR1 SEHNR and CDR2 FQNEAQ (reference sequence). Trimming removed 1 base at V and 5 bases at J, with 14 bases between. The CDR3 extends over 15 amino acids. The CDR3 coding sequence is TGTGCCAGCAGCTTAGTTTTCTGGGGGCAAACTGAAGCTTTCTTT. It specifies CASSLVFWGQTEAFF.

Only a few counts were recorded for this clonotype. A much larger clone differs from this one at a single base, so this may be a read error. The chain couples TRBV20-1 to TRBJ2-1; 12 nucleotides agree with TRBD2. Trimming at V came to 0 bases and at J to 4 bases, leaving 10 bases not matched to a gene. CDR1 and CDR2 from the germline V gene are DFQATT and SNEGSKA (reference sequence). This CDR3 spans 18 amino acids. CDR3 sequence reads: CSAREEASGGGLYNEQFF. The DNA for the CDR3 is TGCAGTGCTAGAGAGGAGGCTAGCGGGGGGGGTCTATACAATGAGCAGTTCTTC.

Many counts were recorded for this clonotype. This chain connects TRBV12-3 or TRBV12-4 to TRBJ2-3; 10 nucleotides line up with TRBD1. There are 15 residues in the CDR3. V trimming: 3 bases; J trimming: 7 bases; junction bases outside the gene matches: 7. CDR3: CASSFGTGVVNTQYF. CDR3 coding DNA: TGTGCCAGCAGTTTTGGGACAGGGGTAGTAAATACGCAGTATTTT.

The V gene is TRBV7-2, the J gene TRBJ1-1, with D maybe TRBD1 (6 bases). The CDR3 consists of 15 residues. The germline gives CDR1 SGHTA, CDR2 FQGNSA. The V end lost 2 bases, the J end lost 6 bases, and 16 bases lay between the germline ends. The CDR3 DNA is TGTGCCAGCAGCTTAATAACAGGGTCTACTTCTGAAGCTTTCTTT. Translating it yields CASSLITGSTSEAFF.

About this clonotype itself: A read error is possible here, since a much larger clone lies one base away. This chain connects TRBV4-3 to TRBJ2-7; D possibly corresponds to TRBD1 (5 bases). CDR1 and CDR2 (germline): LGHNA, YSLEER. V lost 4 bases and J 3 bases, leaving 19 bases between the germline ends. CDR3 length: 16 amino acids. The CDR3 sequence is CASSPEARRVGYEQYF. The CDR3 coding sequence is TGCGCCAGCAGCCCCGAAGCCCGCAGGGTGGGCTACGAGCAGTACTTC.

This clonotype was counted at least ten times. The chain combines TRBV25-1 with TRBJ1-2; D remains unclear. Germline lookup yields CDR1 MGHDK and CDR2 SYGVNS. Trimming pared 1 base from V and 1 base from J, leaving 7 bases between. CDR3 length: 14 residues. CDR3 DNA: TGTGCCAGCAGTGAATTGTCAGTTAACTATGGCTACACCTTC. Translated: CASSELSVNYGYTF.

The table lists this clonotype with many counts. The gene calls are TRBV6-6 and TRBJ1-2, with D perhaps TRBD1 (6 bases). The CDR3 runs 16 residues. In germline, CDR1 is MNHNY, CDR2 SVGAGI (reference sequence). The germline V and J ends were trimmed by 8 bases and 1 base, with 20 bases remaining between them. The CDR3 is CASGQRAGGFNYGYTF. The CDR3 region has the DNA TGTGCCAGCGGACAGCGGGCAGGCGGATTTAACTATGGCTACACCTTC.

The chain is built from TRBV3-1 and TRBJ2-5; D is unclear. This CDR3 spans 15 amino acids. Germline values: CDR1 LGHDT, CDR2 YNNKEL (reference sequence). V was pared by 0 bases and J by 7 bases, with 15 bases between. In DNA form, the CDR3 reads TGTGCCAGCAGCCAAGACCTACAAGGACCGGGGACCCAGTACTTC. Translated, it gives CASSQDLQGPGTQYF.

This chain uses TRBV20-1 with TRBJ2-7, with unresolved D. The V gene's germline CDR1 is DFQATT and CDR2 SNEGSKA (reference sequence). Trimming shortened V by 0 bases and J by 0 bases, and 9 bases separated the two germline ends. The CDR3 totals 14 residues. In DNA form, the CDR3 reads TGCAGTGCTAGAGATCTTCGGGCCTCCTACGAGCAGTACTTC. Protein: CSARDLRASYEQYF.

The J gene is TRBJ1-1, the V gene TRBV20-1, with TRBD1 as a possible D gene (6 bases). Germline V gene lookup returns CDR1 DFQATT and CDR2 SNEGSKA (reference sequence). This CDR3 has 16 residues. V shed 5 bases and J shed 0 bases, with 19 bases lying between them. The chain's CDR3 is CSAEKTKGGLNTEAFF. CDR3 DNA sequence: TGCAGTGCTGAAAAAACCAAGGGGGGATTGAACACTGAAGCTTTCTTT.

A word on this clonotype: This may be a read error, as it is one base from a much larger clone. This chain links TRBV3-1 with TRBJ2-4; D gene uncertain. The closer fit of TRBJ2-7 to the DNA end suggests the J call may be wrong. Germline V gene sequence: CDR1 LGHDT, CDR2 YNNKEL (reference sequence). The CDR3 has 14 amino acids. The CDR3 DNA is TGTGCCAGCACCCACTTGGATCGCAGGTACGAGCAGTACTTC. It is translated as CASTHLDRRYEQYF.

A remark on this clonotype: A single base separates this from a much larger clone, so it may be a read error. The chain is built from TRBV28 and TRBJ2-7; 9 bases fit TRBD2. V was pared by 7 bases and J by 5 bases, with 15 bases of the junction left unmatched. The CDR3 spans 16 residues. The V gene's germline CDR1 is MDHEN and CDR2 SYDVKM. The CDR3 is CASKSPSAGGTNEQYF. As DNA, the CDR3 is TGTGCCAGCAAATCCCCATCGGCGGGAGGGACCAACGAGCAGTACTTC.

This clonotype was counted at least ten times. The V call is TRBV2, the J call TRBJ2-7; TRBD1 or TRBD2 may be the D gene (5 bases each). This CDR3 is 14 amino acids long. The germline V and J ends were trimmed by 3 bases and 9 bases, with 18 bases remaining between them. Germline CDR1 SNHLY, CDR2 FYNNEI. The CDR3 nucleotides read TGTGCCAGCAGTGAGAGGGAGACGCCTGGGGGGCAGTACTTC. Residues: CASSERETPGGQYF.

This sequence joins TRBV2 and TRBJ2-7, with D perhaps TRBD2 (5 bases). V was shortened by 7 bases and J by 0 bases, with 16 bases between the two germline ends. Looked up from germline, CDR1 is SNHLY and CDR2 is FYNNEI. The CDR3 contains 15 residues. The CDR3 region is CASKVGGGSSYEQYF. CDR3 nucleotides: TGTGCCAGCAAGGTTGGAGGCGGAAGCTCCTACGAGCAGTACTTC.

In the case of this clonotype: A read error may explain this, as a much larger clone is one base away. This chain joins TRBV10-3 and TRBJ2-5; 7 nucleotides line up with TRBD1. The end of the DNA fits TRBJ2-7 better, so the J call may be wrong. The CDR3 has 16 amino acids. From germline, CDR1 is ENHRY and CDR2 SYGVKD. The CDR3 DNA reads as TGTGCCATCAGTGGGGTTACCGGGACAGCAAACTACGAGCAGTACTTC. Amino acid sequence: CAISGVTGTANYEQYF.

This clonotype was found a few times. The chain carries TRBV28 and TRBJ2-7, with 7 bases identical to TRBD1. CDR3 size: 13 residues. Germline V gene sequence: CDR1 MDHEN, CDR2 SYDVKM. V dropped 10 bases and J dropped 1; count of bases not matched to a gene: 7. The DNA for the CDR3 is TGTGCCACCTGGACAGGTGGGTCCTACGAGCAGTACTTC. This sequence encodes CATWTGGSYEQYF.

The chain carries TRBV24-1 and TRBJ1-1; D unresolved. From germline, CDR1 is KGHDR and CDR2 SFDVKD. This CDR3 contains 15 residues. V was shortened by 7 bases and J by 6 bases, with 20 bases between the two germline ends. CDR3 amino acids: CATRGTLAEGSEAFF. The CDR3 region has the DNA TGTGCCACCAGAGGTACGCTGGCGGAAGGGTCTGAAGCTTTCTTT.